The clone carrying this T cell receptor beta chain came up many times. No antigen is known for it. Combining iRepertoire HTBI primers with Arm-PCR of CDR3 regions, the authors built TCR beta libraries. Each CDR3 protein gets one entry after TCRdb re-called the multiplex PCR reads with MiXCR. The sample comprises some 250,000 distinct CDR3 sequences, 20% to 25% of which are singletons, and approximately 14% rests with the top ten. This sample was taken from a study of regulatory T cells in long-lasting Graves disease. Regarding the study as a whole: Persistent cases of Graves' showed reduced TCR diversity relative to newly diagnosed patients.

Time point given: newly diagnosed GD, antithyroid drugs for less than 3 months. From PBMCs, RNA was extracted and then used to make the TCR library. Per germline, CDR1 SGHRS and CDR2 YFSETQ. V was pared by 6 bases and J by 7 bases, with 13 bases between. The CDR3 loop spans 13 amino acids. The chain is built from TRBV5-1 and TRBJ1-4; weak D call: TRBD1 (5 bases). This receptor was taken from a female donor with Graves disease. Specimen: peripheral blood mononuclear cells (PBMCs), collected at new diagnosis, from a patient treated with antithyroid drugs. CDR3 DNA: TGCGCCAGCACCAAGGGGATTGGTGAAAAACTGTTTTTT. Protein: CASTKGIGEKLFF.